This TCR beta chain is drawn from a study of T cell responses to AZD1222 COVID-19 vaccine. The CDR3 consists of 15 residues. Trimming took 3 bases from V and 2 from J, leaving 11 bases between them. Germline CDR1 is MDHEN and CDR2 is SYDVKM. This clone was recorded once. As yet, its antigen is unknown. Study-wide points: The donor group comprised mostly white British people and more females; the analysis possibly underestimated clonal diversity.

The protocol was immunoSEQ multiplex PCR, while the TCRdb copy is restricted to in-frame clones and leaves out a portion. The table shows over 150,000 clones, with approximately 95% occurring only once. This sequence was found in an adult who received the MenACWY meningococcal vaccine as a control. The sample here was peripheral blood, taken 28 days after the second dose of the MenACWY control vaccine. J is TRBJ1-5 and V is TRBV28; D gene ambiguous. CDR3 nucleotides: TGTGCCAGCAGTTTCAGACTGGTTGGCAATCAGCCCCAGCATTTT. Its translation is CASSFRLVGNQPQHF.